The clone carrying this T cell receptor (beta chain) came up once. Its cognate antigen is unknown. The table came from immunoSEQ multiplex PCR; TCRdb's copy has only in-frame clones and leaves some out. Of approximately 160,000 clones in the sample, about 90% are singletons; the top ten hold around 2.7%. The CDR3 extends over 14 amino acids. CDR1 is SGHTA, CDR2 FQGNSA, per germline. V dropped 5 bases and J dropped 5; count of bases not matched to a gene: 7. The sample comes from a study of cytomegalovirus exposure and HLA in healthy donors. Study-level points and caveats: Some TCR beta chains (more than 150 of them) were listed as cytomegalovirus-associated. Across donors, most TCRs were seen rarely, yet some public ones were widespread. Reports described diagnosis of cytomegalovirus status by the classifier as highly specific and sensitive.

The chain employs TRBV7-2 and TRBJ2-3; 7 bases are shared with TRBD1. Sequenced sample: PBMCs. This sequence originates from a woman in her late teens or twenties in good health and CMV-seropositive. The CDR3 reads CASSPRTGQDTQYF. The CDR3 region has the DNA TGTGCCAGCAGCCCACGGACAGGTCAAGATACGCAGTATTTT.